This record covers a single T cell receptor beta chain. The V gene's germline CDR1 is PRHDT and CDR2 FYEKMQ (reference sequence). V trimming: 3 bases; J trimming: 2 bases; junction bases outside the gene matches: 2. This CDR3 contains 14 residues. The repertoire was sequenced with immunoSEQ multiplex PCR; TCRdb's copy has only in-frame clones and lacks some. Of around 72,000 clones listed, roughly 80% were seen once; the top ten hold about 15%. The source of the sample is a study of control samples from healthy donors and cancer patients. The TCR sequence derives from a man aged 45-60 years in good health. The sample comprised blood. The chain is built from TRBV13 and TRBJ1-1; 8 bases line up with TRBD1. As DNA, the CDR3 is TGTGCCAGCAGCTTTGACAGGGGAAACACTGAAGCTTTCTTT. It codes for CASSFDRGNTEAFF. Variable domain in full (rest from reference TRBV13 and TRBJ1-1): AAGVIQSPRHLIKEKRETATLKCYPIPRHDTVYWYQQGPGQDPQFLISFYEKMQSDKGSIPDRFSAQQFSDYHSELNMSSLELGDSALYFCASSFDRGNTEAFFGQGTRLTVV.